These T cell receptor beta chains were read from a single sample in a study of regulatory T cells in long-lasting Graves disease. MiXCR was run by TCRdb on the multiplex PCR reads, yielding one entry per CDR3 protein. The sample includes 250,000 or so distinct CDR3 sequences, around 21% seen only once; the top ten take approximately 14%. The sequenced sample was peripheral blood mononuclear cells (PBMCs), obtained at new diagnosis, from a patient treated with antithyroid drugs. These receptors were collected from a female donor with Graves disease. Both conserved end residues are part of each CDR3. The D gene is left open where the match is weak. Rows may omit the clone size; those that give it use once, few, many or a size class.

d_call: TRBD1; v_call: TRBV18; clone_size: many; j_call: TRBJ1-6; cdr3_aa: CASSPGTGDLVGSPLHF; cdr3_nt: TGTGCCAGCTCACCTGGGACAGGGGATCTAGTCGGGTCACCCCTCCACTTT
d_call: TRBD1; v_call: TRBV7-6; clone_size: many; j_call: TRBJ2-7; cdr3_aa: CASSRGQAYEQYF; cdr3_nt: TGTGCCAGCAGCCGAGGACAGGCCTACGAGCAGTACTTC
d_call: NA; v_call: TRBV6-2/TRBV6-3; clone_size: few; j_call: TRBJ2-3; cdr3_aa: CASSYSYRDPQNTQYF; cdr3_nt: TGTGCCAGCAGTTACTCATACCGGGACCCACAAAATACGCAGTATTTT
d_call: TRBD2; v_call: TRBV18; clone_size: NA; j_call: TRBJ2-3; cdr3_aa: CASSLGLADTQYF; cdr3_nt: TGTGCCAGCTCCCTAGGACTAGCAGATACGCAGTATTTT
d_call: TRBD2; v_call: TRBV3-1; clone_size: many; j_call: TRBJ2-7; cdr3_aa: CASSQMSSGKYEQYF; cdr3_nt: TGTGCCAGCAGCCAAATGTCTAGCGGGAAATACGAGCAGTACTTC
d_call: TRBD1; v_call: TRBV19; clone_size: many; j_call: TRBJ2-6; cdr3_aa: CASSILTGGKSSGANVLTF; cdr3_nt: TGTGCCAGTAGTATATTAACAGGGGGCAAGAGCTCTGGGGCCAACGTCCTGACTTTC
d_call: NA; v_call: TRBV18; clone_size: many; j_call: TRBJ1-1; cdr3_aa: CASSPASMGETEAFF; cdr3_nt: TGTGCCAGCTCACCGGCATCTATGGGGGAAACTGAAGCTTTCTTT
d_call: NA; v_call: TRBV7-3; clone_size: few; j_call: TRBJ2-1; cdr3_aa: CASSRQDGEQFF; cdr3_nt: TGTGCCAGCAGCCGACAGGATGGTGAGCAGTTCTTC
d_call: NA; v_call: TRBV9; clone_size: many; j_call: TRBJ1-1; cdr3_aa: CASSGSNTEAFF; cdr3_nt: TGTGCCAGCAGCGGGTCGAACACTGAAGCTTTCTTT
d_call: NA; v_call: TRBV7-2; clone_size: many; j_call: TRBJ1-2; cdr3_aa: CASSSRKNYGYTF; cdr3_nt: TGTGCCAGCAGCTCCCGTAAGAACTATGGCTACACCTTC
d_call: NA; v_call: TRBV7-2; clone_size: many; j_call: TRBJ1-2; cdr3_aa: CASSPGDYGYTF; cdr3_nt: TGTGCCAGCAGTCCAGGGGACTATGGCTACACCTTC
d_call: TRBD1; v_call: TRBV7-3; clone_size: few; j_call: TRBJ2-5; cdr3_aa: CASSFGTGGGETQYF; cdr3_nt: TGTGCCAGCAGCTTTGGGACAGGGGGCGGGGAGACCCAGTACTTC
d_call: NA; v_call: TRBV5-1; clone_size: many; j_call: TRBJ2-2; cdr3_aa: CASSFGLPNTGELFF; cdr3_nt: TGCGCCAGCAGCTTCGGGCTACCGAACACCGGGGAGCTGTTTTTT
d_call: TRBD1; v_call: TRBV6-9; clone_size: many; j_call: TRBJ1-2; cdr3_aa: CASSYGGTGGGNGYTF; cdr3_nt: TGTGCCAGCAGTTACGGGGGGACAGGGGGAGGGAATGGCTACACCTTC
d_call: NA; v_call: TRBV20-1; clone_size: many; j_call: TRBJ2-7; cdr3_aa: CSALNYKATYEQYF; cdr3_nt: TGCAGTGCTCTGAACTATAAGGCTACCTACGAGCAGTACTTC
d_call: NA; v_call: TRBV5-1; clone_size: many; j_call: TRBJ2-7; cdr3_aa: CASSLSRDPSYEQYF; cdr3_nt: TGCGCCAGCAGCCTTTCCCGGGACCCATCCTACGAGCAGTACTTC
d_call: NA; v_call: TRBV28; clone_size: many; j_call: TRBJ1-1; cdr3_aa: CASSFGLAEAFF; cdr3_nt: TGTGCCAGCAGTTTCGGACTGGCTGAAGCTTTCTTT
d_call: TRBD2; v_call: TRBV7-2; clone_size: NA; j_call: TRBJ2-5; cdr3_aa: CASSRTSGGGRRETQYF; cdr3_nt: TGTGCCAGCAGCAGAACTAGCGGGGGCGGAAGAAGAGAGACCCAGTACTTC
d_call: TRBD1; v_call: TRBV24-1; clone_size: few; j_call: TRBJ2-5; cdr3_aa: CATSAGTGGAETQYF; cdr3_nt: TGTGCCACCAGTGCGGGGACAGGGGGCGCAGAGACCCAGTACTTC
d_call: NA; v_call: TRBV19; clone_size: few; j_call: TRBJ2-2; cdr3_aa: CASRAEGNTGELFF; cdr3_nt: TGTGCCAGTAGGGCCGAAGGGAACACCGGGGAGCTGTTTTTT
d_call: NA; v_call: TRBV27; clone_size: many; j_call: TRBJ2-7; cdr3_aa: CASSLGLPSSYEQYF; cdr3_nt: TGTGCCAGCAGTTTAGGGCTTCCGAGCTCCTACGAGCAGTACTTC
d_call: NA; v_call: TRBV6-1; clone_size: NA; j_call: TRBJ1-2; cdr3_aa: CASSKGRPYGYTF; cdr3_nt: TGTGCCAGCAGCAAGGGACGCCCCTATGGCTACACCTTC
d_call: TRBD2; v_call: TRBV20-1; clone_size: NA; j_call: TRBJ2-7; cdr3_aa: CSARGRLAGGSYEQYF; cdr3_nt: TGCAGTGCTAGGGGCCGACTAGCGGGGGGGTCCTACGAGCAGTACTTC
d_call: TRBD2; v_call: TRBV12-3/TRBV12-4; clone_size: many; j_call: TRBJ2-7; cdr3_aa: CASSSDSGGYSYEQYF; cdr3_nt: TGTGCCAGCAGTTCTGATAGCGGGGGATACTCCTACGAGCAGTACTTC
d_call: NA; v_call: TRBV7-3; clone_size: many; j_call: TRBJ2-3; cdr3_aa: CASSSNPSTDTQYF; cdr3_nt: TGTGCCAGCAGCTCCAATCCTAGCACAGATACGCAGTATTTT
d_call: NA; v_call: TRBV12-3/TRBV12-4; clone_size: NA; j_call: TRBJ1-5; cdr3_aa: CASTPGGNYQPQHF; cdr3_nt: TGTGCCAGCACCCCGGGGGGGAACTATCAGCCCCAGCATTTT